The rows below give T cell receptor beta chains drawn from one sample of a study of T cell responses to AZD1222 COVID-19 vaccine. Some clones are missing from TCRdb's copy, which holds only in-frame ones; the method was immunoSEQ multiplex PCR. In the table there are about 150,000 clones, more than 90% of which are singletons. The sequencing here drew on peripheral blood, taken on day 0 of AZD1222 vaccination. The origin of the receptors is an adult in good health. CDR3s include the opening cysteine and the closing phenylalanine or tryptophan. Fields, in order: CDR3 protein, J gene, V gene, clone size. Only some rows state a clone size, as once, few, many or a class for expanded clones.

CASSVGGQGTEAFF,TRBJ1-1,TRBV9,-
CASSSTGTGSRVPLHF,TRBJ1-6,TRBV27,-
CASSLGTTRPEAFF,TRBJ1-1,TRBV11-1,-
CASSFWEIRDPHF,TRBJ2-5,TRBV11-2,-
CASSSGPLNEKLFF,TRBJ1-4,TRBV28,-
CAISLGGDSQPQHF,TRBJ1-5,TRBV10-3,once
CASSLNQGVGSEAFF,TRBJ1-1,TRBV14,-
CASSFPGREQYF,TRBJ2-7,TRBV7-3,-
CASSPLGGEQYF,TRBJ2-7,TRBV18,once
CASSFASARWETQYF,TRBJ2-5,TRBV27,-
CATSWTGPNYGYTF,TRBJ1-2,TRBV2,-
CAWSVWGLVLSRGGGYTF,TRBJ1-2,TRBV30,-
CASSQTGDGGYTF,TRBJ1-2,TRBV12-3/TRBV12-4,-
CASSLVGTNEKLFF,TRBJ1-4,TRBV28,-
CASSFVQSTDTQYF,TRBJ2-3,TRBV11-3,-
CASSLGIRGQNTGELFF,TRBJ2-2,TRBV7-3,-
CASRDGRESTGELFF,TRBJ2-2,TRBV19,once
CASSHRVMVGYTF,TRBJ1-2,TRBV7-9,-
CATSGRDRYNEQFF,TRBJ2-1,TRBV11-1,-
CASRRGQGGDEQFF,TRBJ2-1,TRBV14,-
CASSLNSHNRGWDNEQFF,TRBJ2-1,TRBV11-2,-
CASSYEVGANVLTF,TRBJ2-6,TRBV13,-
CASSVSKGRNYGYTF,TRBJ1-2,TRBV9,-
CASSNGGTNYGYTF,TRBJ1-2,TRBV19,-
CASSLEAVLGSPLHF,TRBJ1-6,TRBV5-1,few
CASSGVTGGEQFF,TRBJ2-1,TRBV10-1,-
CASSLGGEQFF,TRBJ2-1,TRBV7-3,-
CASSEPGGNYGYTF,TRBJ1-2,TRBV9,once
CASSLSLNLGYTF,TRBJ1-2,TRBV5-5,-
CASSLPANTEAFF,TRBJ1-1,TRBV7-9,-
CSVAWVIQETQYF,TRBJ2-5,TRBV29-1,once
CASSSYGTANQPQHF,TRBJ1-5,TRBV6-5,once
CASSEGGNHQPQHF,TRBJ1-5,TRBV10-2,few
CATRAGGSYEQYF,TRBJ2-7,TRBV6-5,once
CASSPLTDNSPLHF,TRBJ1-6,TRBV7-9,-
CASSYFGQGEGTEAFF,TRBJ1-1,TRBV6-5,-
CASWGHPGGYTF,TRBJ1-2,TRBV30,few
CASSPEGMAGTYNSPLHF,TRBJ1-6,TRBV7-8,-
CASRGSGHSSGYTF,TRBJ1-2,TRBV2,-
CASSQEGGSVRKTEAFF,TRBJ1-1,TRBV4-1,-
CAWIRGALSGNTEAFF,TRBJ1-1,TRBV30,-
CASSKDAQGGRPDTQYF,TRBJ2-3,TRBV28,-
CASSLLGLAYVQFF,TRBJ2-1,TRBV7-9,-
CASSLDRGRLAVEAFF,TRBJ1-1,TRBV5-1,-
CASSLSKGSNQPQHF,TRBJ1-5,TRBV5-8,-